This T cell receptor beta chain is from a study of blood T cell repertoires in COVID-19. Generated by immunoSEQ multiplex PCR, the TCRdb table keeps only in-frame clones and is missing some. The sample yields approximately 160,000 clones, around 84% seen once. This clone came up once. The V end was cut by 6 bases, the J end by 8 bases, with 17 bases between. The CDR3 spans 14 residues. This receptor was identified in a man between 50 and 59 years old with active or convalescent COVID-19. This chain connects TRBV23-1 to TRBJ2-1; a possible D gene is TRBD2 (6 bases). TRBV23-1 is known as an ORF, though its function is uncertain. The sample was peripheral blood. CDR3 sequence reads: CASREGTPSYEQFF. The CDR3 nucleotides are TGCGCCAGCAGGGAGGGGACCCCAAGCTATGAGCAGTTCTTC.